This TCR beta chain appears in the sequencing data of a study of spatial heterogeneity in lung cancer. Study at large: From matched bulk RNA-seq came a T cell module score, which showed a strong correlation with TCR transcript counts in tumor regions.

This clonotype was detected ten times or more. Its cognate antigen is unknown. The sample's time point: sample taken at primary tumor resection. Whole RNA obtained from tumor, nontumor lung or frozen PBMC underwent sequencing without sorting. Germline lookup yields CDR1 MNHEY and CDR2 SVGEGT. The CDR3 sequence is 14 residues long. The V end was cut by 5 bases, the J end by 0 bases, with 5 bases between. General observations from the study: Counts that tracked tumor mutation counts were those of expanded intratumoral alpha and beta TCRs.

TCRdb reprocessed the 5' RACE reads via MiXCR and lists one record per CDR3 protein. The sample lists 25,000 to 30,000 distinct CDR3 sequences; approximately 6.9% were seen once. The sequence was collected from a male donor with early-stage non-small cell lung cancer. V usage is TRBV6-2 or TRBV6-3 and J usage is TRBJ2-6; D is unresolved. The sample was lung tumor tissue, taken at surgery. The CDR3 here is CASSRRSGANVLTF. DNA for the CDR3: TGTGCCAGCAGTCGCCGCTCTGGGGCCAACGTCCTGACTTTC.